The clone carrying this TCR beta chain was counted only a few times. What it binds is not known. A sample-barcoded 5' primer and a J-beta primer mix were used in a second PCR of roughly 7 to 12 cycles. TCRdb called the 5' RACE reads again in MiXCR, with one record for every CDR3 protein. The data hold fewer than 800,000 distinct CDR3 sequences, with about 32% observed a single time. The CDR3 runs to 17 residues. The trim removed 4 bases at V and 4 bases at J, leaving 13 bases unmatched. Germline loops: CDR1 LNHDA, CDR2 SQIVND (reference sequence). This sample is drawn from a study of blood T cells in healthy people across ages. General observations from the study: It was the long-lived donors that had more naive CD4+ cells and higher diversity than aged donors.

The V call is TRBV19, the J call TRBJ2-1; 7 nucleotides align to TRBD2. The source of this sequence is a woman older than 75 in good health. Material: blood. The CDR3 loop is CASSTRGAGQAYNEQFF. Written as DNA, the CDR3 is TGTGCCAGTAGTACTCGGGGAGCGGGGCAGGCTTACAATGAGCAGTTCTTC.